This passage covers 13 T cell receptor beta chains from one sample sequenced in a study of blood T cell repertoires in COVID-19. Produced via immunoSEQ multiplex PCR; TCRdb's table is partial and in-frame only. The table lists some 200,000 clones, about 88% of them singletons. The sample comprised peripheral blood. These TCRs come from a man aged 50 or older with COVID-19, enrolled during active disease.

This chain joins TRBV24-1 and TRBJ2-3, with 9 bases matching TRBD2. Per the germline V gene, CDR1 is KGHDR and CDR2 is SFDVKD. Unmatched junction bases numbered 8, after V lost 3 bases and J lost 5 bases. The CDR3 length is 16 residues. CDR3 DNA: TGTGCCACCAGTGATATGGGTAGCGGGGGCCAAGATACGCAGTATTTT. Translated: CATSDMGSGGQDTQYF.

V and J are TRBV5-1 and TRBJ2-5, with no clear D. Germline-derived CDR1 and CDR2 are SGHRS and YFSETQ. The CDR3 contains 13 residues. V dropped 0 bases and J dropped 1 base, with 4 bases sitting between them. The CDR3 coding sequence is TGCGCCAGCAGCTTGGGCGGCCAAGAGACCCAGTACTTC. Encoded protein: CASSLGGQETQYF.

The genes are TRBV4-3 and TRBJ2-3, with TRBD2 matching 8 bases. J was trimmed by 0 bases and V by 4 bases; bases with no gene match: 12. In germline, CDR1 is LGHNA, CDR2 YSLEER. This CDR3 is 18 amino acids long. The CDR3 DNA reads TGCGCCAGCAGCCCCTTGGTCGGGGGGGACCAAAGCACAGATACGCAGTATTTT. Its protein product is CASSPLVGGDQSTDTQYF.

About this clone: At one boundary the junction diverges from the germline segment, which might be a read error. V usage is TRBV5-6 and J usage is TRBJ1-1; 9 bases are a match to TRBD1. CDR1 is SGHDT and CDR2 is YYEEEE in the germline V gene. This CDR3 has 14 amino acids. CDR3 nucleotide sequence: TGTGCCAGCAGATTGGACAGGGGTGGCACTGAAGCTTTCTTT. This encodes CASRLDRGGTEAFF.

This clone was recorded only once. J is TRBJ2-5 and V is TRBV14, with TRBD2 matching over 14 bases. Germline trimming cut 4 bases from V and 6 bases from J; bases unmatched to any gene: 10. The germline CDR1 and CDR2 sequences are SGHDN and FVKESK. The CDR3 has 17 residues. The CDR3 spells CASSPRLAGGPTKTQYF. The CDR3 nucleotides read TGTGCCAGCAGCCCACGACTAGCGGGAGGGCCCACGAAGACCCAGTACTTC.

The chain is built from TRBV6-2 or TRBV6-3 and TRBJ2-3, with TRBD2 matching over 13 bases. CDR3 length equals 19 residues. Germline-derived CDR1 and CDR2 are MNHEY and SVGEGT. The V gene end was trimmed by 4 bases and the J gene end by 1 base; junction bases not matched to a gene: 11. The CDR3 here is CASSWDLGTSGKGTDTQYF. The CDR3 DNA is TGTGCCAGCAGTTGGGATCTGGGGACTAGCGGGAAAGGCACAGATACGCAGTATTTT.

The chain has TRBV21-1 and TRBJ2-2; the table's TRBD1 call for D was not verified on the DNA. TRBV21-1 is a listed pseudogene. This CDR3 region has 18 residues. The CDR3 protein is CASSKGNPGTGGTGELFF. CDR3 in DNA: TGTGCCAGCAGCAAAGGAAACCCCGGGACAGGGGGCACCGGGGAGCTGTTTTTT.

The CDR3 sequence is CASSFEQPNTGELFF. The CDR3, as DNA: TGTGCCAGCAGTTTTGAACAACCCAACACCGGGGAGCTGTTTTTT. The chain is built from TRBV2 and TRBJ2-2; no definite D call. The CDR3 consists of 15 residues. The V end was cut by 5 bases, the J end by 2 bases, with 12 bases between. Germline CDR1 SNHLY, CDR2 FYNNEI.

This clone showed up just once. The genes are TRBV10-3 and TRBJ1-1, with D perhaps matching TRBD1 (5 bases). Trimming cost V 4 bases and J 3 bases, with 12 bases left between them. Germline V lookup: CDR1 ENHRY, CDR2 SYGVKD. The CDR3 runs 14 residues. The CDR3: CAISAGGSDTEAFF. The CDR3, as DNA: TGTGCCATCAGTGCCGGGGGGTCTGACACTGAAGCTTTCTTT.

This clone has only a few counts. This chain links TRBV3-1 (or the pseudogene TRBV3-2) with TRBJ2-1; 14 bases are a match to TRBD2. Germline V lookup: CDR1 LGHDT, CDR2 YNNKEL (reference sequence). The junction had 12 bases not matched to a gene; V was cut back by 4 bases and J by 4 bases. The CDR3 length is 19 residues. CDR3 residues: CASSPRPGTSGGPYNEQFF. As DNA, the CDR3 is TGTGCCAGCAGCCCTCGTCCCGGGACTAGCGGGGGCCCTTACAATGAGCAGTTCTTC.

The chain uses TRBV10-3 and TRBJ2-3, with TRBD1 matching over 9 bases. Germline lookup yields CDR1 ENHRY and CDR2 SYGVKD. The V segment lost 6 bases and the J segment 0 bases; nucleotides outside the gene matches: 4. This CDR3 has 15 residues. CDR3: CAIRGTGSSTDTQYF. Here the CDR3 DNA reads TGTGCCATCAGGGGGACAGGGTCTAGCACAGATACGCAGTATTTT.

The chain is built from TRBV28 and TRBJ2-1; the match to TRBD2 covers 8 bases. The CDR3 is 15 amino acids. The trim removed 11 bases at V and 5 bases at J, leaving 14 bases unmatched. Germline CDR1 is MDHEN and CDR2 is SYDVKM. CDR3 protein: CALKRGGLRNNEQFF. The CDR3 nucleotides read TGTGCCCTAAAACGGGGGGGACTAAGGAACAATGAGCAGTTCTTC. The complete variable domain, with remaining parts taken from reference TRBV28 and TRBJ2-1, reads DVKVTQSSRYLVKRTGEKVFLECVQDMDHENMFWYRQDPGLGLRLIYFSYDVKMKEKGDIPEGYSVSREKKERFSLILESASTNQTSMYLCALKRGGLRNNEQFFGPGTRLTVL.

This rearrangement joins TRBV5-1 to TRBJ2-7, with TRBD1 matching over 10 bases. This CDR3 spans 15 amino acids. Trimming cost V 9 bases and J 6 bases; bases outside gene matches: 15. The germline CDR1 and CDR2 sequences are SGHRS and YFSETQ. The CDR3 reads CATQPGDRGYGEQYF. DNA of the CDR3: TGCGCCACCCAGCCGGGGGACAGGGGATATGGCGAGCAGTACTTC.